Following are 11 T cell receptor beta chains from one sample sequenced in a study of T cell repertoires in cytomegalovirus infection. One entry per CDR3 protein, called by TCRdb with MiXCR from the reads. The table lists some 270,000 distinct CDR3 sequences, about 17% of them singletons, with roughly 50% in the top ten. The sequenced material came from CD8+ T cells from PBMCs. The receptor set was obtained from a human donor in good health (CMV status not recorded). Some clones in this sample may be carry-over from other donors' samples.

This clonotype was detected many times. A read error may produce the germline difference seen at one junction end. The rearrangement joins TRBV5-1 to TRBJ1-1; a weak D match, TRBD1 (6 bases). The CDR3 loop spans 11 amino acids. CDR1 is SGHRS, CDR2 YFSETQ, per germline. The CDR3 DNA follows: TGTGCCAGCAGCTTCGGGACAGAAGCTTTCTTT. It encodes CASSFGTEAFF.

This clonotype has a count of ten or more. The rearrangement uses TRBV27 and TRBJ1-1; no reliable D call. Germline V gene lookup returns CDR1 MNHEY and CDR2 SMNVEV (reference sequence). V was clipped by 0 bases and J by 5 bases, with 13 bases between them. The CDR3 runs 15 residues. The CDR3 here is CASSLSPWRGTEAFF. As DNA, the CDR3 is TGTGCCAGCAGTTTATCGCCTTGGCGAGGGACTGAAGCTTTCTTT.

DNA of the CDR3: TGTGCCAGCAGCAGTACCGGGACACCGGGCTCCTACGAGCAGTACTTC. Amino acid sequence: CASSSTGTPGSYEQYF. This chain links TRBV5-6 with TRBJ2-7; possible D gene TRBD1, 6 bases. The germline V gene encodes CDR1 SGHDT and CDR2 YYEEEE. This CDR3 contains 16 residues. The V end was cut by 4 bases, the J end by 0 bases, with 17 bases between.

This chain connects TRBV29-1 to TRBJ2-3, with 16 nucleotides matching TRBD2. From germline, CDR1 is SQVTM and CDR2 ANQGSEA. The V gene end was trimmed by 5 bases and the J gene end by 5 bases; junction bases not matched to a gene: 7. The CDR3 runs 16 residues. The CDR3 spells CSVKGTSGGAIDTQYF. In DNA, the CDR3 is TGCAGCGTTAAGGGGACTAGCGGGGGGGCCATAGATACGCAGTATTTT.

This clonotype was recorded at least ten times. The chain couples TRBV4-1 to TRBJ1-4; TRBD1 aligns across 7 bases. The CDR3 has 15 amino acids. CDR1 MGHRA and CDR2 YSYEKL come from the germline V gene. The junction had 6 bases not matched to a gene; V was cut back by 1 base and J by 7 bases. CDR3 sequence reads: CASSQADRDGEKLFF. Written as DNA, the CDR3 is TGCGCCAGCAGCCAAGCCGACAGGGATGGTGAAAAACTGTTTTTT.

The rearrangement uses TRBV7-9 and TRBJ2-1, with D perhaps TRBD1 or TRBD2 (7 bases each). CDR3 length: 16 residues. V lost 6 bases and J 0 bases, leaving 15 bases between the germline ends. Germline CDR1 SEHNR, CDR2 FQNEAQ (reference sequence). The CDR3: CASSPGGGHSYNEQFF. The DNA of the CDR3 is TGTGCCAGCAGTCCAGGGGGGGGACACTCCTACAATGAGCAGTTCTTC. Full variable domain (rest looked up from reference TRBV7-9 and TRBJ2-1): DTGVSQNPRHKITKRGQNVTFRCDPISEHNRLYWYRQTLGQGPEFLTYFQNEAQLEKSRLLSDRFSAERPKGSFSTLEIQRTEQGDSAMYLCASSPGGGHSYNEQFFGPGTRLTVL.

This clonotype was detected ten times or more. The chain links TRBV6-1 to TRBJ1-2; D not resolved. The CDR3 loop spans 11 amino acids. Trimming stripped 6 bases from V and 7 bases from J, with 9 bases between. Germline assignment: CDR1 MNHNS and CDR2 SASEGT. The CDR3 DNA follows: TGTGCCAGCAGAACCCCAGTTGGCTACACCTTC. Its translation is CASRTPVGYTF.

This clonotype was recorded a few times. J is TRBJ1-1 and V is TRBV4-1; D gene unclear. The V gene's germline CDR1 is MGHRA and CDR2 YSYEKL. Trimming shortened V by 0 bases and J by 0 bases, and 17 bases separated the two germline ends. The CDR3 totals 18 residues. CDR3 sequence reads: CASSQDWIWAEMNTEAFF. DNA of the CDR3: TGCGCCAGCAGCCAAGATTGGATCTGGGCAGAGATGAACACTGAAGCTTTCTTT.

This clonotype was picked up many times. V usage is TRBV2 and J usage is TRBJ2-4; the D gene is possibly TRBD1 (6 bases). V shed 8 bases and J shed 7 bases, with 18 bases lying between them. This CDR3 contains 14 residues. Per the germline V gene, CDR1 is SNHLY and CDR2 is FYNNEI. DNA for the CDR3: TGTGCCAGCCATTCCCACGTCCAGGGGAACATTCAGTACTTC. Amino acid sequence: CASHSHVQGNIQYF.

The rearrangement joins TRBV12-3 or TRBV12-4 to TRBJ2-1; D is unresolved. V lost 5 bases and J lost 7, with 9 bases in between. There are 12 residues in the CDR3. CDR3 protein: CASSAQDNEQFF. CDR3 DNA sequence: TGTGCCAGCAGTGCCCAGGATAATGAGCAGTTCTTC.

This clonotype was counted ten times or more. The chain joins TRBV12-3 or TRBV12-4 to TRBJ1-1; D is unresolved. The V end lost 1 base, the J end lost 2 bases, and 11 bases lay between the germline ends. The CDR3 sequence is 15 residues long. The CDR3 sequence is CASSLDYRDNTEAFF. In DNA form, the CDR3 reads TGTGCCAGCAGTTTAGATTACCGGGATAACACTGAAGCTTTCTTT.